These 27 T cell receptor beta chains were sequenced from one sample in a study. TCRdb itself ran the 5' RACE reads through MiXCR, one entry per CDR3 protein. The sample holds about 10,000 distinct CDR3 sequences; around 52% are singletons and the top ten take 9.5% to 15%. Material: tumor-infiltrating naive CD4+ T cells sorted from the breast tumor. The subset: naive CD4+ T cells, CD4+CD45RA+CD25-. The receptors shown here come from a female donor with breast cancer.

CDR3 amino acids: CSANPLAGGGTDTQYF. CDR3 coding DNA: TGCAGTGCTAACCCCCTTGCGGGAGGGGGCACAGATACGCAGTATTTT. The genes are TRBV20-1 and TRBJ2-3; TRBD2 aligns across 9 bases. Germline V lookup: CDR1 DFQATT, CDR2 SNEGSKA (reference sequence). The V segment lost 4 bases and the J segment 1 base; nucleotides outside the gene matches: 9. The CDR3 is 16 amino acids.

V is TRBV9 and J is TRBJ2-6; the D gene is possibly TRBD1 (5 bases). CDR1 SGDLS and CDR2 YYNGEE come from the germline V gene. V lost 0 bases to trimming and J lost 2 bases, with 15 bases between them. This CDR3 is built from 18 residues. The CDR3 DNA is TGTGCCAGCAGCGTAGTTCCGACGGACACCACTGGGGCCAACGTCCTGACTTTC. Protein: CASSVVPTDTTGANVLTF.

This clonotype came up a few times. This CDR3 reads CASRGQGWNEQFF. CDR3 DNA sequence: TGTGCCAGCAGGGGACAGGGTTGGAATGAGCAGTTCTTC. The chain is built from TRBV6-2 or TRBV6-3 and TRBJ2-1; 9 bases line up with TRBD1. J was trimmed by 7 bases and V by 6 bases; bases with no gene match: 4. The germline CDR1 and CDR2 sequences are MNHEY and SVGEGT. The CDR3 totals 13 residues.

By share of the sample, this clonotype is medium-sized. This chain links TRBV6-5 with TRBJ1-1, with D uncertain. Trimming removed 2 bases at V and 11 bases at J, with 15 bases between. Germline V lookup: CDR1 MNHEY, CDR2 SVGAGI. There are 13 residues in the CDR3. The CDR3 loop reads CASSYSMAFRAFF. The CDR3 region has the DNA TGTGCCAGCAGTTACAGCATGGCGTTTCGGGCTTTCTTT.

This clonotype is medium-sized within its sample. The chain has TRBV6-5 and TRBJ2-1, with unresolved D. Between the trimmed V and J ends, which lost 6 bases and 2 bases, there was a span of 5 bases. Germline V gene lookup returns CDR1 MNHEY and CDR2 SVGAGI. The CDR3 loop spans 12 amino acids. CDR3 protein: CASRETYNEQFF. As DNA, the CDR3 is TGTGCCAGCAGAGAGACCTACAATGAGCAGTTCTTC.

The rearrangement joins TRBV3-1 to TRBJ2-7; D remains unclear. There are 15 residues in the CDR3. Between the trimmed V and J ends, which lost 4 bases and 0 bases, there was a span of 13 bases. The germline CDR1 and CDR2 sequences are LGHDT and YNNKEL (reference sequence). The CDR3 loop is CASSLWTASSYEQYF. CDR3 nucleotide sequence: TGTGCCAGCAGCCTTTGGACCGCCAGCTCCTACGAGCAGTACTTC.

The V call is TRBV11-2, the J call TRBJ2-7; 7 bases line up with TRBD2. V lost 5 bases to trimming and J lost 1 base; unmatched junction nucleotides: 8. The CDR3 is made up of 15 amino acids. CDR1 SGHAT and CDR2 FQNNGV come from the germline V gene. The CDR3 DNA reads TGTGCCAGCAGCCTGGGACTACACCCTTCCTACGAGCAGTACTTC. Amino acids: CASSLGLHPSYEQYF.

A few counts support this clonotype. The chain uses TRBV20-1 and TRBJ2-2, with 8 nucleotides matching TRBD1. J lost 3 bases, V lost 3 bases, and 3 bases had no gene match. This CDR3 is 14 amino acids long. The germline gives CDR1 DFQATT, CDR2 SNEGSKA (reference sequence). This chain's CDR3 is CSASGTGYTGELFF. The DNA for the CDR3 is TGCAGTGCTAGTGGGACAGGTTACACCGGGGAGCTGTTTTTT.

Remarks on this clonotype: The junction departs from the called germline gene at one end, perhaps through a read error. This chain uses TRBV7-2 with TRBJ2-3; 12 positions match TRBD2. CDR1 SGHTA and CDR2 FQGNSA come from the germline V gene. The CDR3 extends over 17 amino acids. The CDR3 loop is CASTPDRLAGVLDTQYF. The DNA of the CDR3 is TGCGCCAGCACTCCCGATAGACTAGCGGGAGTTTTGGATACGCAGTATTTT.

The V and J genes are TRBV6-2 or TRBV6-3 and TRBJ1-3, with unresolved D. The CDR3 runs 12 residues. Germline V gene sequence: CDR1 MNHEY, CDR2 SVGEGT. The V end was cut by 8 bases, the J end by 0 bases, with 5 bases between. In DNA, the CDR3 is TGTGCCAGCTTGAACTCTGGAAACACCATATATTTT. This gives the protein CASLNSGNTIYF.

In this sample, this clonotype turned up a few times. The V and J genes are TRBV7-8 and TRBJ2-7; possibly TRBD1 for D (6 bases). CDR1 and CDR2 from the germline V gene are SGHVS and FQNEAQ. The CDR3 sequence is 14 residues long. V lost 4 bases, J lost 1 base, and 11 bases lay in between. The CDR3 loop reads CASSSDRWSYEQYF. The CDR3, as DNA: TGTGCCAGCAGCTCCGACAGGTGGTCCTACGAGCAGTACTTC.

The chain has TRBV7-2 and TRBJ1-1; 9 nucleotides match TRBD1. This CDR3 has 14 amino acids. The V segment lost 6 bases and the J segment 1 base; nucleotides outside the gene matches: 3. The V gene's germline CDR1 is SGHTA and CDR2 FQGNSA. CDR3 in amino acids: CASREDRGNTEAFF. The DNA of the CDR3 is TGTGCCAGCAGAGAGGACAGGGGGAACACTGAAGCTTTCTTT.

The table lists this clonotype with a few counts. Here the CDR3 DNA reads TGTGCCAGCAGTTTACTGAACACTGAAGCTTTCTTT. The encoded protein is CASSLLNTEAFF. The V call is TRBV6-6, the J call TRBJ1-1; D not certain. Germline V gives CDR1 MNHNY, CDR2 SVGAGI (reference sequence). The CDR3 consists of 12 residues. The germline V and J ends were trimmed by 4 bases and 0 bases, with 3 bases remaining between them.

The V and J genes are TRBV21-1 and TRBJ2-3; the table gives TRBD2 as D, unverified against the DNA. TRBV21-1 is noted as a pseudogene. CDR3 length: 15 amino acids. The CDR3 region is CASSKDGVEGDTQYF. In DNA, the CDR3 is TGTGCCAGCAGCAAAGACGGCGTCGAGGGAGATACGCAGTATTTT.

The CDR3 region has the DNA TGTGCCAGCAGCTACGGTTGGGATCGCTTTCAGTACTTC. Protein sequence: CASSYGWDRFQYF. The J gene is TRBJ2-4, the V gene TRBV7-2; D not resolved. V was trimmed by 4 bases and J by 11 bases, leaving 15 bases between them. Germline V gene sequence: CDR1 SGHTA, CDR2 FQGNSA. The CDR3 has 13 amino acids.

This clonotype was recorded a few times. This rearrangement joins TRBV5-1 to TRBJ2-7; D is unclear. The length of the CDR3 is 15 residues. CDR1 and CDR2 (germline): SGHRS, YFSETQ. The ends were cut back, 0 bases at V and 2 bases at J, with 12 bases in the middle. The chain's CDR3 is CASSLEGLATYEQYF. The CDR3 region has the DNA TGCGCCAGCAGCTTGGAGGGTTTGGCAACCTACGAGCAGTACTTC.

About this clonotype itself: One junction end disagrees with the germline gene, perhaps due to a read error. The chain recombines TRBV3-1 with TRBJ2-5; D is uncertain. This CDR3 contains 14 residues. CDR1 is LGHDT, CDR2 YNNKEL, per germline (reference sequence). CDR3 nucleotide sequence: TGTGCCAGCAGCCCCCGTACGTCCCAAGAGGCCCAGTACTTC. Protein product: CASSPRTSQEAQYF.

V gene TRBV12-3 or TRBV12-4 combines with J gene TRBJ2-1; D uncertain. Trimming took 8 bases from V and 4 from J, leaving 15 bases between them. The CDR3 spans 14 residues. The CDR3 coding sequence is TGTGCCAGCTCAGACGGCGGTACTTACAATGAGCAGTTCTTC. Its translation is CASSDGGTYNEQFF.

The rearrangement joins TRBV4-3 to TRBJ2-1; D unresolved. V was cut by 0 bases and J by 4 bases, with 13 bases left in between. Per germline, CDR1 LGHNA and CDR2 YSLEER. This CDR3 is 16 amino acids long. CDR3 protein: CASSQDPFGQYNEQFF. The CDR3, as DNA: TGCGCCAGCAGCCAAGATCCCTTTGGCCAGTACAATGAGCAGTTCTTC.

This chain joins TRBV4-2 and TRBJ2-1; D unresolved. CDR3 length: 13 residues. V lost 4 bases and J 8 bases, leaving 12 bases between the germline ends. Germline lookup yields CDR1 LGHNA and CDR2 YNFKEQ. CDR3 nucleotide sequence: TGTGCCAGCAGCCGTGGGCTAGACGATGAGCAGTTCTTC. It encodes CASSRGLDDEQFF.

This clonotype was picked up a small number of times. This rearrangement joins TRBV7-2 to TRBJ2-3; 10 nucleotides agree with TRBD1. V lost 5 bases and J lost 4; bases outside the gene matches: 12. CDR3 length: 17 amino acids. Germline CDR1 and CDR2: SGHTA and FQGNSA. CDR3 region: CASSLSSAGTGADTQYF. CDR3 nucleotide sequence: TGTGCCAGCAGCCTAAGTAGTGCGGGGACAGGGGCAGATACGCAGTATTTT. Full variable domain (rest looked up from reference TRBV7-2 and TRBJ2-3): GAGVSQSPSNKVTEKGKDVELRCDPISGHTALYWYRQSLGQGLEFLIYFQGNSAPDKSGLPSDRFSAERTGGSVSTLTIQRTQQEDSAVYLCASSLSSAGTGADTQYFGPGTRLTVL.

The rearrangement joins TRBV30 to TRBJ1-6; D possibly corresponds to TRBD1 (6 bases). The ends were cut back, 2 bases at V and 9 bases at J, with 17 bases in the middle. The germline CDR1 and CDR2 sequences are GTSNPN and SVGIG (reference sequence). This CDR3 spans 15 amino acids. Written as DNA, the CDR3 is TGTGCCTGGAGTCGGCCCGGCCAGGGGACTTCACCCCTCCACTTT. As protein: CAWSRPGQGTSPLHF.

In its sample, this clonotype ranks as medium-sized. This sequence joins TRBV11-2 and TRBJ2-1; the match to TRBD2 covers 9 bases. The CDR3 covers 15 residues. Per germline, CDR1 SGHAT and CDR2 FQNNGV. V lost 3 bases to trimming and J lost 2 bases; unmatched junction nucleotides: 2. The CDR3 DNA is TGTGCCAGCAGCTTTAGCGGGAGAACCTACAATGAGCAGTTCTTC. It specifies CASSFSGRTYNEQFF.

This chain uses TRBV7-2 with TRBJ1-5, with D unclear. Germline assignment: CDR1 SGHTA and CDR2 FQGNSA. V was cut by 5 bases and J by 5 bases, with 13 bases left in between. The CDR3 runs to 14 residues. CDR3 region: CASSPRVADQPQHF. The CDR3 region has the DNA TGTGCCAGCAGCCCTCGAGTAGCTGATCAGCCCCAGCATTTT.

The chain uses TRBV10-2 and TRBJ2-1; maybe TRBD2 (5 bases). V lost 2 bases and J lost 11, with 13 bases in between. This CDR3 region has 13 residues. From germline, CDR1 is WSHSY and CDR2 SAAADI. CDR3 DNA sequence: TGCGCCAGCAGTGAGGACTATCGCCCCAAGCAGTTCTTC. Residues: CASSEDYRPKQFF.

The CDR3 is CANALAGDYYEQYF. In DNA form, the CDR3 reads TGTGCCAACGCGCTAGCGGGAGATTATTACGAGCAGTACTTC. The gene calls are TRBV10-3 and TRBJ2-7; TRBD2 agrees at 10 bases. The germline V gene has CDR1 ENHRY and CDR2 SYGVKD. CDR3 length equals 14 residues. Trimming at V came to 10 bases and at J to 4 bases, leaving 10 bases not matched to a gene.

This chain uses TRBV12-3 or TRBV12-4 with TRBJ2-1; 10 bases are shared with TRBD2. This CDR3 is built from 14 residues. The V and J ends lost 5 bases and 13 bases, in that order; junction bases with no gene match: 11. The DNA of the CDR3 is TGTGCCAGCAGTCCCACTAGCGGGATAGGCGGTCAGTTCTTC. Its translation is CASSPTSGIGGQFF.